This TCR beta chain was obtained from a study of cytomegalovirus exposure and HLA in healthy donors. Study conclusions and caveats: A later analysis linked a missense variant in DCLRE1C to the trimming of TCR beta V and J genes.

The PCR employed 60 Vbeta primers together with 13 Jbeta primers. The method was immunoSEQ multiplex PCR; TCRdb's version includes in-frame clones alone and lacks a portion of them. In all, the sample yields roughly 200,000 clones. V was pared by 1 base and J by 8 bases, with 10 bases of the junction left unmatched. This CDR3 contains 16 residues. In germline, CDR1 is MDHEN, CDR2 SYDVKM. As concerns this clone: The target antigen is unknown.

The chain employs TRBV28 and TRBJ1-4, with TRBD1 matching over 7 bases. Sequencing input: PBMCs. This receptor was identified in a girl between 2 and 10 years old in good health and CMV-seropositive. The CDR3 reads CASSLLAGTEGEKLFF. DNA for the CDR3: TGTGCCAGCAGTTTATTAGCCGGGACAGAGGGAGAAAAACTGTTTTTT.